This T cell receptor beta chain is drawn from a study of OX40 agonist ivuxolimab in advanced cancers. Notes on the study in general: Expansion of clones was among the lowest in partial responders at 0.1-3.0 mg/kg. Researchers report that CD8+ T cells had, on average, more expanded clones than CD4+.

Details on this clone: The antigen is unknown.

The table came from immunoSEQ multiplex PCR; TCRdb's copy has only in-frame clones and leaves some out. The sample records 50,000 to 65,000 clones, around 90% being singletons. This CDR3 is 14 amino acids long. The germline gives CDR1 SGHNT, CDR2 YYREEE (reference sequence). The V end lost 4 bases, the J end lost 3 bases, and 13 bases lay between the germline ends. This material consisted of CD4+ or CD8+ T cells sorted from blood, taken in a trial of the OX40 agonist ivuxolimab. The clonotype originates from an adult with an advanced solid tumor such as melanoma, head and neck, liver or kidney cancer. The chain employs TRBV5-4 and TRBJ2-5; D perhaps matches TRBD1 (6 bases). CDR3 sequence (DNA): TGTGCCAGCAGCCCCCGGGACACTGAAGAGACCCAGTACTTC. Translating it yields CASSPRDTEETQYF.